This TCR beta chain emerged from a study of blood T cell repertoires in COVID-19. Turning to the study itself: Samples taken during acute and convalescent COVID-19 were collected in the United States, Italy and Spain. PBMCs, B-cell-depleted T cells, or T cells were the source of the cDNA or gDNA that made up the material.

Trimming removed 5 bases from V and 13 bases from J; junction bases left unmatched: 10. Germline V lookup: CDR1 MNHEY, CDR2 SVGAGI. The CDR3 loop spans 13 amino acids. Per the original data handling: Using reference gene primer amplification, nucleated cell counts were estimated. Using immunoSEQ multiplex PCR, the repertoire was profiled, and TCRdb retains in-frame clones only, with some absent. That table furnishes V, J and clone size, whereas the DNA furnished D and trimming. The sample comprises 40,000 to 55,000 clones, roughly 89% of which are singletons, and 6.4% rests with the top ten. The sequence was obtained from a man between 65 and 85 years old with active COVID-19. This chain joins TRBV6-5 and TRBJ2-2; 7 positions agree with TRBD2. Sequencing input: peripheral blood. The CDR3 spells CASSRFRGEGLFF. In DNA, the CDR3 is TGTGCCAGCAGTCGTTTTCGCGGGGAGGGGCTGTTTTTT.